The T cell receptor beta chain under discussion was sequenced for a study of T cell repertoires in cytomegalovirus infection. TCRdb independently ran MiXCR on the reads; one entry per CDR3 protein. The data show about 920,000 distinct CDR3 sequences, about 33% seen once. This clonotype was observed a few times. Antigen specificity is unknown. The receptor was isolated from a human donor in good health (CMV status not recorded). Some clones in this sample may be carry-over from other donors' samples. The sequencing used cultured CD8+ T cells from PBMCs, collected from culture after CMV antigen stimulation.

The CDR3 reads CASTLGVGPSTGELFF. The CDR3 region has the DNA TGTGCCAGCACCCTGGGCGTAGGCCCCAGCACCGGGGAGCTGTTTTTT. J is TRBJ2-2 and V is TRBV7-9; unclear D gene. The CDR3 loop spans 16 amino acids. CDR1 is SEHNR and CDR2 is FQNEAQ in the germline V gene (reference sequence). Trimming left V 7 bases short and J 4 bases short, with 19 bases between.